Listed here are 3 T cell receptor beta chains from one sample, sequenced in a study of shared clonotypes between healthy human individuals. Measured with immunoSEQ multiplex PCR; TCRdb has only the in-frame clones, and not every one. The table includes about 2.4 million clones, over 85% detected once. Sequencing was performed on naive CD4+ T cells from PBMCs. Stated subset: CD45RA+ positively selected. The receptors were gathered from a young man in good health. Some clones in this sample may be carry-over from other donors' samples.

Points on this clone: Other DNA sequences in the same sample also yield this CDR3. The genes are TRBV19 and TRBJ1-2; 8 bases line up with TRBD1. Trimming cost V 5 bases and J 5 bases; bases outside gene matches: 4. CDR3 length equals 13 residues. From germline, CDR1 is LNHDA and CDR2 SQIVND (reference sequence). The CDR3 DNA sequence: TGTGCCAGTAGTCGGGACAGGTCATATGGCTACACCTTC. This encodes CASSRDRSYGYTF.

This sequence joins TRBV28 and TRBJ1-1; no reliable D call. Germline loops: CDR1 MDHEN, CDR2 SYDVKM. V dropped 6 bases and J dropped 0 bases, with 8 bases sitting between them. This CDR3 is 13 amino acids long. CDR3 nucleotide sequence: TGTGCCAGCAGATTTATTATGAACACTGAAGCTTTCTTT. Its protein is CASRFIMNTEAFF.

The rearrangement joins TRBV4-2 to TRBJ2-7; D is ambiguous. Germline CDR1 and CDR2: LGHNA and YNFKEQ. This CDR3 comprises 14 residues. The germline V and J ends were trimmed by 2 bases and 0 bases, with 8 bases remaining between them. DNA of the CDR3: TGTGCCAGCAGCCAAAGAGTGAGCTCCTACGAGCAGTACTTC. Residues: CASSQRVSSYEQYF.